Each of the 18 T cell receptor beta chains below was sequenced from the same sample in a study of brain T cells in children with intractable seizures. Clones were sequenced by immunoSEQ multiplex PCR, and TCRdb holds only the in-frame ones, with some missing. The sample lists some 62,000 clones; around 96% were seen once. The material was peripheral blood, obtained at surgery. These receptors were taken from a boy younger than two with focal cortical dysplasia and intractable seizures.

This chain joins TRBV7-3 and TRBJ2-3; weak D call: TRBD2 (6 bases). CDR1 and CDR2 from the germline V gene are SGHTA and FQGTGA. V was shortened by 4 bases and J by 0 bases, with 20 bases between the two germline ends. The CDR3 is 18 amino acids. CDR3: CASSSTSTVSHSTDTQYF. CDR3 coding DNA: TGTGCCAGCAGCTCCACTAGCACGGTGTCCCATAGCACAGATACGCAGTATTTT.

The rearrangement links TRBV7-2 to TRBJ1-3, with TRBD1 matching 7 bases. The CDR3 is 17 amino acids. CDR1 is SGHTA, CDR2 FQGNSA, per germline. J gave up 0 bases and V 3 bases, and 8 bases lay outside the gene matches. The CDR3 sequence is CASSFAGTANSGNTIYF. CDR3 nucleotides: TGTGCCAGCAGCTTTGCAGGGACAGCCAACTCTGGAAACACCATATATTTT.

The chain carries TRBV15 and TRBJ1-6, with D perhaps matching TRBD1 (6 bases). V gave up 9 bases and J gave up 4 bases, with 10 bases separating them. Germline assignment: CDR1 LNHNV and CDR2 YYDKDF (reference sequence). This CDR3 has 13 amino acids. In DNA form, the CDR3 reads TGTGCCACTCGGACAGATTATAATTCACCCCTCCACTTT. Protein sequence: CATRTDYNSPLHF.

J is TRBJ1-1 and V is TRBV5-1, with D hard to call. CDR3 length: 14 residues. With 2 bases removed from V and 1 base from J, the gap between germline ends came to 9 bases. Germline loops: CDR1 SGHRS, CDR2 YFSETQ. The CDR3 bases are TGCGCCAGCAGCTTTTCAGGAGGGAACACTGAAGCTTTCTTT. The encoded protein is CASSFSGGNTEAFF.

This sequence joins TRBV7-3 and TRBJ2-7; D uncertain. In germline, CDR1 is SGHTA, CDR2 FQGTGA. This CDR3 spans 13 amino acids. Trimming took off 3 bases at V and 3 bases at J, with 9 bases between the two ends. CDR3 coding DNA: TGTGCCAGCAGCTTCGGGCCAGACTACGAGCAGTACTTC. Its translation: CASSFGPDYEQYF.

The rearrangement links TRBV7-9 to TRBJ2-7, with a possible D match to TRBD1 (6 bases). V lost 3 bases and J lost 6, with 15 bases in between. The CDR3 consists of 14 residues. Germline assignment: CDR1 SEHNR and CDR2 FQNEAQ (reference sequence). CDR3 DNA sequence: TGTGCCAGCAGCTTTGCAGGGGATACCTCCGAGCAGTACTTC. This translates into CASSFAGDTSEQYF.

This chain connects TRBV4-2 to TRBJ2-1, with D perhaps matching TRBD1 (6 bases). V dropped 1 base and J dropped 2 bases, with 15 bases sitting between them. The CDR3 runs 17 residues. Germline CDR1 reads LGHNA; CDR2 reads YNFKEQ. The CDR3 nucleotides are TGTGCCAGCAGCCAAGTTGGGATGGGGGCCACCTACAATGAGCAGTTCTTC. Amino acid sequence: CASSQVGMGATYNEQFF.

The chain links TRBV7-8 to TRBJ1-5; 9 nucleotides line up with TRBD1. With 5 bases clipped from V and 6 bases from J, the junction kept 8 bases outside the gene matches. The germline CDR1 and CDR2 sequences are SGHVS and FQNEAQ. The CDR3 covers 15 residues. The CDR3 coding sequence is TGTGCCAGCAGCCGGAGGGACAGGGAGATTCAGCCCCAGCATTTT. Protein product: CASSRRDREIQPQHF.

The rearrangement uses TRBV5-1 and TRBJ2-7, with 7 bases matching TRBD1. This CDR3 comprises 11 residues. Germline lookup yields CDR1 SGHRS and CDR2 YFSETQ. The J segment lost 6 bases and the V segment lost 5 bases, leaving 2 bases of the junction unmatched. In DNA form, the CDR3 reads TGCGCCAGCAGACAGGGGAGCGAGCAGTACTTC. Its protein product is CASRQGSEQYF.

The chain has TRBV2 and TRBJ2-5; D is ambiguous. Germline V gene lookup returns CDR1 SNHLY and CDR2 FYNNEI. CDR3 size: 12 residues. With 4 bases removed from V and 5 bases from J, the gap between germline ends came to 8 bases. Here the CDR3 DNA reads TGTGCCAGCAGTGTGGTGGGGGAGACCCAGTACTTC. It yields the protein CASSVVGETQYF.

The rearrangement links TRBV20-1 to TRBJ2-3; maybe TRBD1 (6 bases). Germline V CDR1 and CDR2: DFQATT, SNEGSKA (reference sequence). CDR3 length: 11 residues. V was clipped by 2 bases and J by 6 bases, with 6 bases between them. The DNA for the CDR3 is TGCAGTGCTAGACAGGGGGATACGCAGTATTTT. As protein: CSARQGDTQYF.

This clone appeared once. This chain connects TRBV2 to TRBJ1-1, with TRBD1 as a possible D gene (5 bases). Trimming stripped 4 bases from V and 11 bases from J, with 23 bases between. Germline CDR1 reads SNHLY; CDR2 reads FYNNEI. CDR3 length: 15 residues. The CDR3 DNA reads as TGTGCCAGCAGTGTGGGGACCGACCCCCTAATACGGGCTTTCTTT. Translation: CASSVGTDPLIRAFF.

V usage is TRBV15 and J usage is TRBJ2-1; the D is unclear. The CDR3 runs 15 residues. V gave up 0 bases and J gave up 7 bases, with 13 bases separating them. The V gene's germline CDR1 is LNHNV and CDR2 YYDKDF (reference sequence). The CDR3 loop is CATSREGTPRNEQFF. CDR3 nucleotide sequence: TGTGCCACCAGCAGAGAGGGAACTCCCAGGAATGAGCAGTTCTTC.

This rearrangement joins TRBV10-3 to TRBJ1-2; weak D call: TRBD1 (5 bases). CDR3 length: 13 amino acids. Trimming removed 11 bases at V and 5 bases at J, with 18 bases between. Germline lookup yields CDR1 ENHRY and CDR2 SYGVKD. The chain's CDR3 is CASEGTRDYGYTF. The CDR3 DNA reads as TGTGCCTCCGAGGGGACCCGGGATTATGGCTACACCTTC.

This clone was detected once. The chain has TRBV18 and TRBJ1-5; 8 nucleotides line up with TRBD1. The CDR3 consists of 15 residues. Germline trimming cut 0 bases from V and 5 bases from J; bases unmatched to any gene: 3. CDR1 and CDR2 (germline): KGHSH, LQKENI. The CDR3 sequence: CASSPPDRVDQPQHF. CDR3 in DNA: TGTGCCAGCTCACCACCGGACAGGGTGGATCAGCCCCAGCATTTT.

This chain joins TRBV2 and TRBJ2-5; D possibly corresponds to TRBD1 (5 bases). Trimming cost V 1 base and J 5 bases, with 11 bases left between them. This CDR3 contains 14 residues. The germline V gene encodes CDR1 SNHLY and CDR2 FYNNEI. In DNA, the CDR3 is TGTGCCAGCAGTGAAGAAAAAGGGGTGGAGACCCAGTACTTC. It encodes CASSEEKGVETQYF.

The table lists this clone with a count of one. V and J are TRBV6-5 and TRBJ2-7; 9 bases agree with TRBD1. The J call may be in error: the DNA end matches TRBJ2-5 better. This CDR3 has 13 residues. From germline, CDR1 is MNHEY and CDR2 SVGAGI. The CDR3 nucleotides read TGTGCCAGCAGGGACAGGGGACGGGAGACCCAGTACTTC. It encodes CASRDRGRETQYF.

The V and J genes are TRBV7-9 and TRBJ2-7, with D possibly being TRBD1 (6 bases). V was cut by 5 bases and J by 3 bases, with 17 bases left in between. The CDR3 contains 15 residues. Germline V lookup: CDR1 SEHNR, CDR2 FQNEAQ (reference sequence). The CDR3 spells CASSHRQDAIYEQYF. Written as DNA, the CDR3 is TGTGCCAGCAGCCACAGACAGGATGCCATCTACGAGCAGTACTTC.